Listed here are 12 T cell receptor beta chains from one sample, sequenced in a study of T cell changes during pregnancy in multiple sclerosis (dated by TCRdb to the late 2010s). Libraries were constructed by the immunoSEQ multiplex PCR assay. TCRdb mirrors the immuneACCESS table, restricted to in-frame sequences. Some clones are absent from its copies; in checked studies, under half trace to an unresolved V gene, and the reason for the others is unknown. This sample gives around 81,000 clones in total; around nine tenths of them show up just once. The biggest ten clones account for 3.7% of the sample. Specimen: peripheral blood, collected after pregnancy. The source of these receptors is a female donor in good health, enrolled as a control in a pregnancy study.

The V gene is TRBV27, the J gene TRBJ2-1; TRBD1 matches at 8 bases. Germline V gene lookup returns CDR1 MNHEY and CDR2 SMNVEV (reference sequence). There are 13 residues in the CDR3. Trimming cost V 8 bases and J 8 bases; bases outside gene matches: 8. For the CDR3, the DNA is TGTGCCAGCGGACAGGGAGGAATGGATGAGCAGTTCTTC. Encoded protein: CASGQGGMDEQFF.

This clone occurred once. In DNA form, the CDR3 reads TGTGCCAGTAGTATGCAGGGGGCAGGCTATGGCTACACCTTC. It encodes CASSMQGAGYGYTF. The chain joins TRBV19 to TRBJ1-2; 8 bases line up with TRBD1. Germline CDR1 reads LNHDA; CDR2 reads SQIVND (reference sequence). CDR3 length: 14 amino acids. J was trimmed by 4 bases and V by 3 bases; bases with no gene match: 4.

CDR3 DNA: TGTGCCAGCAGCAGTGGGGGGGCAAATCAGCCCCAGCATTTT. Encoded protein: CASSSGGANQPQHF. The rearrangement uses TRBV21-1 and TRBJ1-5. TRBV21-1 is labeled a pseudogene. CDR3 length equals 14 residues.

The gene calls are TRBV29-1 and TRBJ1-1; a possible D gene is TRBD1 (5 bases). The CDR3 covers 13 residues. Trimming took off 7 bases at V and 1 base at J, with 13 bases between the two ends. Germline V gene data show CDR1 as SQVTM and CDR2 as ANQGSEA. The CDR3 coding sequence is TGCAGCGGGGGACTGCGGAAGAACACTGAAGCTTTCTTT. Translated: CSGGLRKNTEAFF.

The genes are TRBV28 and TRBJ2-5; TRBD2 aligns across 11 bases. V lost 6 bases and J lost 3; bases outside the gene matches: 3. CDR1 and CDR2 from the germline V gene are MDHEN and SYDVKM. The CDR3 is 14 amino acids. In DNA form, the CDR3 reads TGTGCCAGCAGGTTAGCGGGAGGGGAAGAGACCCAGTACTTC. Its protein product is CASRLAGGEETQYF. Full variable domain (rest looked up from reference TRBV28 and TRBJ2-5): DVKVTQSSRYLVKRTGEKVFLECVQDMDHENMFWYRQDPGLGLRLIYFSYDVKMKEKGDIPEGYSVSREKKERFSLILESASTNQTSMYLCASRLAGGEETQYFGPGTRLLVL.

The genes are TRBV28 and TRBJ1-1; the D gene is possibly TRBD1 (6 bases). There are 16 residues in the CDR3. Germline V CDR1 and CDR2: MDHEN, SYDVKM. Trimming took 6 bases from V and 4 from J, leaving 21 bases between them. The CDR3 coding sequence is TGTGCCAGCAGCCTACCCGAGGGGGTCGAGGGCACTGAAGCTTTCTTT. It codes for CASSLPEGVEGTEAFF.

CDR3 amino acids: CASSLIRGAGTDTQYF. CDR3 DNA: TGCGCCAGCAGCTTAATACGCGGGGCGGGCACAGATACGCAGTATTTT. V usage is TRBV5-1 and J usage is TRBJ2-3; weak D call: TRBD2 (6 bases). The germline V and J ends were trimmed by 2 bases and 1 base, with 14 bases remaining between them. Germline CDR1 SGHRS, CDR2 YFSETQ. This CDR3 region has 16 residues.

This clone was seen just once. This chain uses TRBV9 with TRBJ2-3; tentative D call: TRBD2 (6 bases). From germline, CDR1 is SGDLS and CDR2 YYNGEE. V shed 0 bases and J shed 7 bases, with 21 bases lying between them. The CDR3 is 17 residues long. CDR3 coding DNA: TGTGCCAGCAGCGTAGGTGGGGGAGGCCCTCTCATGTATACGCAGTATTTT. This translates into CASSVGGGGPLMYTQYF.

The chain links TRBV6-5 to TRBJ2-7, with D possibly matching TRBD1 (6 bases). There are 14 residues in the CDR3. Germline CDR1 and CDR2: MNHEY and SVGAGI. V was cut by 6 bases and J by 2 bases, with 14 bases left in between. The CDR3 protein is CASRRTVSTYEQYF. CDR3 bases: TGTGCCAGCAGAAGGACAGTATCTACCTACGAGCAGTACTTC.

The chain carries TRBV28 and TRBJ1-3, with TRBD1 matching 7 bases. V gave up 7 bases and J gave up 4 bases; unmatched junction bases: 4. The CDR3 is 13 amino acids. Germline V lookup: CDR1 MDHEN, CDR2 SYDVKM. Here the CDR3 DNA reads TGTGCCAGCACTCAGGGGGGAGGAAACACCATATATTTT. Encoded protein: CASTQGGGNTIYF.

The chain employs TRBV5-6 and TRBJ1-2; maybe TRBD1 (5 bases). The ends were cut back, 3 bases at V and 8 bases at J, with 11 bases in the middle. The germline V gene encodes CDR1 SGHDT and CDR2 YYEEEE. The CDR3 contains 12 residues. The CDR3: CASSWGERGYTF. CDR3 coding DNA: TGTGCCAGCAGCTGGGGGGAACGGGGCTACACCTTC.

The chain has TRBV19 and TRBJ2-5; TRBD2 might be the D (6 bases). Per the germline V gene, CDR1 is LNHDA and CDR2 is SQIVND (reference sequence). V lost 5 bases and J 5 bases, leaving 12 bases between the germline ends. The CDR3 is made up of 13 amino acids. The CDR3 here is CASSGGVGETQYF. The CDR3 coding sequence is TGTGCCAGTAGTGGCGGGGTGGGGGAGACCCAGTACTTC. The variable domain in full, with the rest retrieved from reference TRBV19 and TRBJ2-5, is DGGITQSPKYLFRKEGQNVTLSCEQNLNHDAMYWYRQDPGQGLRLIYYSQIVNDFQKGDIAEGYSVSREKKESFPLTVTSAQKNPTAFYLCASSGGVGETQYFGPGTRLLVL.